This section outlines one T cell receptor beta chain sequence together with its context. The antigen remains undetermined. The entirety of the isolated RNA underwent reverse transcription, so expressed TCRB transcripts were sequenced. Libraries were prepared by immunoSEQ multiplex PCR; TCRdb keeps only in-frame clonotypes and omits some of them. The sample includes about 340,000 clones, roughly 14% of them seen just once. This sample is part of a study of beta chain features in type 1 diabetes. The purity of all sorted populations exceeded 95%. Study outcomes and limitations: Shorter TCRB CDR3s, moderately but significantly so, marked every one of the four CD4+ subsets in Type 1 diabetes patients. For cells with high TCR expression, cDNA sequencing could yield over-representation.

This CDR3 region has 15 residues. Looked up from germline, CDR1 is SGHRS and CDR2 is YFSETQ. V lost 0 bases and J lost 0, with 8 bases in between. Specimen: naive CD4+ T cells from blood. This clonotype was obtained from a woman aged 18-29 years with type 1 diabetes. The chain carries TRBV5-1 and TRBJ2-3; D call uncertain. The CDR3 loop reads CASSLVGTSTDTQYF. The CDR3 DNA reads as TGCGCCAGCAGCTTGGTGGGCACCAGCACAGATACGCAGTATTTT.